Presented here are 20 T cell receptor beta chains from one specimen sequenced in a study of control samples from healthy donors and cancer patients. Profiled with immunoSEQ multiplex PCR; TCRdb holds only in-frame clones, not every one. The sample lists around 94,000 clones; more than 80% were seen once. Sequencing input: blood. The receptors here all came from a woman aged 25-40 years in good health.

The chain employs TRBV19 and TRBJ1-1; TRBD1 matches 8 bases. Germline CDR1 is LNHDA and CDR2 is SQIVND (reference sequence). With 4 bases clipped from V and 0 bases from J, the junction kept 10 bases outside the gene matches. CDR3 size: 17 residues. Written as DNA, the CDR3 is TGTGCCAGTAGTAAAGGTCCGACAGGGGAAATGAACACTGAAGCTTTCTTT. Protein: CASSKGPTGEMNTEAFF.

The chain uses TRBV5-1 and TRBJ2-5; 9 nucleotides line up with TRBD1. Germline assignment: CDR1 SGHRS and CDR2 YFSETQ. Trimming cost V 4 bases and J 5 bases; bases outside gene matches: 6. The CDR3 consists of 14 residues. The CDR3 region has the DNA TGCGCCAGCAGCCCAAGGACAGGGGCTGAGACCCAGTACTTC. Translation: CASSPRTGAETQYF.

The chain recombines TRBV6-2 or TRBV6-3 with TRBJ2-1; no reliable D call. Trimming shortened V by 6 bases and J by 5 bases, and 5 bases separated the two germline ends. CDR1 is MNHEY, CDR2 SVGEGT, per germline. This CDR3 has 11 residues. The CDR3 DNA is TGTGCCAGCAGCTTGAACAATGAGCAGTTCTTC. It translates to CASSLNNEQFF.

The V gene is TRBV7-3, the J gene TRBJ2-2; maybe TRBD1 (6 bases). The CDR3 has 13 amino acids. Germline-derived CDR1 and CDR2 are SGHTA and FQGTGA. V lost 6 bases to trimming and J lost 6 bases, with 11 bases between them. In DNA form, the CDR3 reads TGTGCCAGCAGTCCTCGGACAGCCGGGGAGCTGTTTTTT. Protein sequence: CASSPRTAGELFF.

V and J are TRBV6-1 and TRBJ2-7; possible D gene TRBD1, 5 bases. Trimming removed 2 bases from V and 5 bases from J, with 16 bases in between. The CDR3 contains 15 residues. The germline V gene encodes CDR1 MNHNS and CDR2 SASEGT. CDR3 sequence (DNA): TGTGCCAGCAGTGAACACCCGTCAGGGAACAACGAGCAGTACTTC. Amino acid sequence: CASSEHPSGNNEQYF.

The J gene is TRBJ2-1, the V gene TRBV4-2; 16 bases align to TRBD2. The V and J ends lost 3 bases and 6 bases, in that order; junction bases with no gene match: 5. The CDR3 contains 17 residues. Germline V CDR1 and CDR2: LGHNA, YNFKEQ. CDR3 sequence: CASSHGTSGGAGNEQFF. CDR3 nucleotides: TGTGCCAGCAGCCACGGGACTAGCGGGGGGGCCGGCAATGAGCAGTTCTTC.

The chain has TRBV11-2 and TRBJ2-1; D call uncertain. Germline lookup yields CDR1 SGHAT and CDR2 FQNNGV. CDR3 length: 16 residues. V lost 2 bases to trimming and J lost 8 bases, with 19 bases between them. The CDR3 is CASSLRLLTSSHEQFF. The CDR3 DNA is TGTGCCAGCAGCTTACGGCTTCTCACTTCGTCACATGAGCAGTTCTTC.

This rearrangement joins TRBV10-3 to TRBJ1-2; maybe TRBD1 (5 bases). The CDR3 consists of 15 residues. The germline V gene has CDR1 ENHRY and CDR2 SYGVKD. Trimming stripped 0 bases from V and 4 bases from J, with 12 bases between. This CDR3 reads CAISESGTGGYGYTF. The CDR3 nucleotides are TGTGCCATCAGTGAGTCGGGGACGGGCGGCTATGGCTACACCTTC.

V is TRBV6-5 and J is TRBJ2-1; D could derive from TRBD1 or TRBD2 (5 bases each). Germline CDR1 is MNHEY and CDR2 is SVGAGI. Trimming removed 6 bases at V and 8 bases at J, with 17 bases between. The CDR3 loop spans 14 amino acids. The CDR3 is CASSPYGTWHEQFF. The CDR3 DNA is TGTGCCAGCAGCCCGTACGGGACGTGGCATGAGCAGTTCTTC.

The chain has TRBV28 and TRBJ2-2; 14 nucleotides align to TRBD2. This CDR3 is built from 18 residues. Germline CDR1 and CDR2: MDHEN and SYDVKM. V lost 5 bases, J lost 3 bases, and 8 bases stayed unmatched. CDR3 in amino acids: CASSQGLAGGPDTGELFF. CDR3 sequence (DNA): TGTGCCAGCAGTCAAGGACTAGCGGGGGGCCCTGACACCGGGGAGCTGTTTTTT.

V and J are TRBV7-3 and TRBJ2-1, with 9 nucleotides matching TRBD2. V was pared by 2 bases and J by 4 bases, with 3 bases of the junction left unmatched. The CDR3 spans 15 residues. Germline lookup yields CDR1 SGHTA and CDR2 FQGTGA. CDR3 sequence: CASSLAGGPYNEQFF. In nucleotides, the CDR3 is TGTGCCAGCAGCTTAGCGGGGGGGCCTTACAATGAGCAGTTCTTC. The full variable domain, in which reference TRBV7-3 and TRBJ2-1 provide the parts outside the CDR3, is GAGVSQTPSNKVTEKGKYVELRCDPISGHTALYWYRQSLGQGPEFLIYFQGTGAADDSGLPNDRFFAVRPEGSVSTLKIQRTERGDSAVYLCASSLAGGPYNEQFFGPGTRLTVL.

V is TRBV7-5 and J is TRBJ1-1; the table calls TRBD1, which could not be checked here. TRBV7-5 is a recognized pseudogene. The CDR3 loop spans 13 amino acids. The DNA of the CDR3 is TGTGCCAGAAGCAAACAGGGGAGGACTGAAGCTTTCTTT. Its protein is CARSKQGRTEAFF.

The chain recombines TRBV29-1 with TRBJ1-2; TRBD1 aligns across 10 bases. The CDR3 loop spans 12 amino acids. With V trimmed by 7 bases and J by 6 bases, 5 bases remained unmatched. Germline CDR1 reads SQVTM; CDR2 reads ANQGSEA. The CDR3 nucleotides are TGCAGCGCTGAGGACAGGGGGGATGGCTACACCTTC. This codes for CSAEDRGDGYTF.

This clone occurred once. V gene TRBV24-1 combines with J gene TRBJ2-2; 8 bases match TRBD2. This CDR3 region has 14 residues. Germline-derived CDR1 and CDR2 are KGHDR and SFDVKD. V shed 6 bases, J shed 9 bases, and the junction held 8 bases outside the gene matches. CDR3 region: CATSSGGARRELFF. CDR3 sequence (DNA): TGTGCCACCAGTAGCGGGGGCGCCAGAAGGGAGCTGTTTTTT.

The chain joins TRBV28 to TRBJ1-2; the D gene is possibly TRBD1 (5 bases). The length of the CDR3 is 12 residues. V lost 6 bases and J 4 bases, leaving 9 bases between the germline ends. CDR1 MDHEN and CDR2 SYDVKM come from the germline V gene. The CDR3 DNA reads TGTGCCAGCAGGGTGGGGACCTATGGCTACACCTTC. The encoded protein is CASRVGTYGYTF.

The chain joins TRBV7-8 to TRBJ2-7, with D perhaps TRBD1 (5 bases). CDR3 size: 13 residues. The germline CDR1 and CDR2 sequences are SGHVS and FQNEAQ. V gave up 6 bases and J gave up 4 bases, with 13 bases separating them. The CDR3 region has the DNA TGTGCCAGCAGTCTTGGGGCAGAGTACGAGCAGTACTTC. Translation: CASSLGAEYEQYF. The whole variable domain, filled in from reference TRBV7-8 and TRBJ2-7, reads GAGVSQSPRYKVAKRGQDVALRCDPISGHVSLFWYQQALGQGPEFLTYFQNEAQLDKSGLPSDRFFAERPEGSVSTLKIQRTQQEDSAVYLCASSLGAEYEQYFGPGTRLTVT.

This chain connects TRBV18 to TRBJ2-2; D is possibly TRBD2 (6 bases). V was pared by 2 bases and J by 6 bases, with 16 bases between. The V gene's germline CDR1 is KGHSH and CDR2 LQKENI. CDR3 length: 16 residues. The CDR3 sequence: CASSPRALRDPGELFF. The CDR3 DNA sequence: TGTGCCAGCTCACCAAGGGCCTTGCGGGACCCCGGGGAGCTGTTTTTT.

This clone was seen only once. The chain recombines TRBV5-1 with TRBJ2-5, with 13 bases fitting TRBD2. The germline V gene encodes CDR1 SGHRS and CDR2 YFSETQ. The CDR3 covers 15 residues. The trim removed 2 bases at V and 5 bases at J, leaving 3 bases unmatched. CDR3 sequence reads: CASSFRTSGGETQYF. The CDR3, as DNA: TGCGCCAGCAGCTTCCGGACTAGCGGGGGTGAGACCCAGTACTTC.

This chain uses TRBV2 with TRBJ1-6, with a possible D match to TRBD1 (6 bases). V gave up 6 bases and J gave up 6 bases, with 15 bases separating them. This CDR3 spans 15 amino acids. CDR1 is SNHLY, CDR2 FYNNEI, per germline. Here the CDR3 reads CASRRRTEPNSPLHF. DNA for the CDR3: TGTGCCAGCAGGCGAAGGACAGAACCTAATTCACCCCTCCACTTT.

The chain uses TRBV6-5 and TRBJ1-6; the match to TRBD1 covers 7 bases. Germline CDR1 reads MNHEY; CDR2 reads SVGAGI. The CDR3 length is 14 residues. Trimming at V came to 7 bases and at J to 5 bases, leaving 5 bases not matched to a gene. The CDR3: CASNRGGDNSPLHF. As DNA, the CDR3 is TGTGCCAGCAACAGGGGAGGTGATAATTCACCCCTCCACTTT.